The T cell receptor beta chain under discussion was sequenced for a study of T cells in Graves' hyperthyroidism and ophthalmopathy. Study context: The blood sample was taken at first diagnosis, before treatment began.

The source material, RNA transcripts, was used to amplify TCR beta CDR3 regions. First-round RT-PCR of the TCR CDR3 relied on the HTBI primer set. TCRdb called the multiplex PCR reads again in MiXCR, with one record for every CDR3 protein. The sample holds roughly 600,000 distinct CDR3 sequences, about 14% seen once. The sample holds many counts of this clonotype. Its target is not known. The ends were cut back, 0 bases at V and 0 bases at J, with 9 bases in the middle. The CDR3 loop spans 15 amino acids. Germline V lookup: CDR1 DFQATT, CDR2 SNEGSKA (reference sequence). Study-level findings and limits: Most clonotypes expanded in thyroid above 0.001 were likewise present in blood.

This sequence originates from a woman aged 50 to 60 with Graves' ophthalmopathy. The genes are TRBV20-1 and TRBJ2-1, with no clear D. Sequenced sample: blood. The CDR3: CSARDLSGSYNEQFF. DNA of the CDR3: TGCAGTGCTAGAGATTTGTCAGGCTCCTACAATGAGCAGTTCTTC.